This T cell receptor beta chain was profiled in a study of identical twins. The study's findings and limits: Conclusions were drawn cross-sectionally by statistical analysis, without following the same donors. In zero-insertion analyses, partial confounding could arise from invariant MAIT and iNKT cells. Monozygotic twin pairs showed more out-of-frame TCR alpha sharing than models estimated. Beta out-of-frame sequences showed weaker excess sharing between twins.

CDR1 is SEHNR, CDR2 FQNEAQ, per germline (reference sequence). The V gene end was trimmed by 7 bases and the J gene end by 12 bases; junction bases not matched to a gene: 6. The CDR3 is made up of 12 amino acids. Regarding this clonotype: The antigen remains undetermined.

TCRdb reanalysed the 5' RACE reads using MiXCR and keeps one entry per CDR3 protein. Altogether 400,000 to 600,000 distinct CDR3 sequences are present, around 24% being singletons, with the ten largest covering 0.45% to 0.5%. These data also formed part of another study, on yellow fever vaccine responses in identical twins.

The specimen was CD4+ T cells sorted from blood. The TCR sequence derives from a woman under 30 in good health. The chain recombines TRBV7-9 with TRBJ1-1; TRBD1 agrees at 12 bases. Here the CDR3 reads CASTGTGGATFF. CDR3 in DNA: TGTGCCAGCACCGGGACAGGGGGCGCAACTTTCTTT.